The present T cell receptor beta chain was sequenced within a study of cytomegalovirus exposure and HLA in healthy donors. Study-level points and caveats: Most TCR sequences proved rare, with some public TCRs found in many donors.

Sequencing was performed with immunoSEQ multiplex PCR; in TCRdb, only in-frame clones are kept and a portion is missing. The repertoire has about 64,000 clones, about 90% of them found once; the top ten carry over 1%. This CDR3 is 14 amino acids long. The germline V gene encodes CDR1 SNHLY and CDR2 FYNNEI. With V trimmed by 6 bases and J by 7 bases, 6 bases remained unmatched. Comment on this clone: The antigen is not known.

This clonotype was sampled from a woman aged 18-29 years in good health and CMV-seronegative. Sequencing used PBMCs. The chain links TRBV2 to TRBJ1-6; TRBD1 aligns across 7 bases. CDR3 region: CASRWTGENSPLHF. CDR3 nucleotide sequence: TGTGCCAGCAGGTGGACAGGAGAGAATTCACCCCTCCACTTT. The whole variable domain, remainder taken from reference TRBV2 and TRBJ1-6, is EPEVTQTPSHQVTQMGQEVILRCVPISNHLYFYWYRQILGQKVEFLVSFYNNEISEKSEIFDDQFSVERPDGSNFTLKIRSTKLEDSAMYFCASRWTGENSPLHFGNGTRLTVT.